This T cell receptor (beta chain) was documented in a study of shared clonotypes between healthy human individuals. Study at large: Three plates each covered CD4 naive and memory; CD8 naive two, CD8 memory one.

Germline loops: CDR1 SGHVS, CDR2 FNYEAQ. Trimming at V came to 5 bases and at J to 3 bases, leaving 9 bases not matched to a gene. This CDR3 has 16 residues. Naivety among CD8 cells was defined by CD45RO negativity and positive CCR7 selection, thereby excluding terminally differentiated effector memory CD45RA+ cells. As processed by the authors: Sequence data from immunoSEQ were junction-only and lacked quality scores; consequently, filtering differed. The assay was immunoSEQ multiplex PCR, and TCRdb's table has in-frame clones only and misses some. V and J calls and clone size are those listed in that table; D and trimming were worked out from the DNA. This table has around 2,100,000 clones, about 95% appearing once. This clone came up once.

The sample was naive CD8+ T cells sorted from blood. The V gene is TRBV7-6, the J gene TRBJ1-1, with 10 bases fitting TRBD1. The source is a man aged 18 to 30 in good health. CDR3 DNA sequence: TGTGCCAGCAGCCCGGGGACAGGGGCGTATGACACTGAAGCTTTCTTT. Translation: CASSPGTGAYDTEAFF.